The clone carrying this T cell receptor (beta chain) was detected only once. This specimen belongs to a study of CD8+ T cells in alopecia areata. CDR3 length: 15 residues. V lost 6 bases to trimming and J lost 6 bases; unmatched junction nucleotides: 7. The germline V gene has CDR1 SGHAT and CDR2 FQNNGV. RNA was extracted and reverse transcribed into cDNA as the sequencing template. Here immunoSEQ multiplex PCR was the method, and the copy in TCRdb shows in-frame clones only, minus some. The repertoire holds under 300,000 clones, with 50% to 75% as singletons. Treatment reported: oral pan-JAK inhibitor, 5-10 mg twice daily.

The V and J genes are TRBV11-2 and TRBJ2-2, with 10 bases identical to TRBD2. This clonotype originated in a human donor with alopecia areata. Source: CD4+ T cells sorted from blood, taken at approximately week 51, from a patient treated with tofacitinib. The CDR3 sequence is CASSTSGVLAGELFF. CDR3 coding DNA: TGTGCCAGCAGTACTAGCGGGGTTTTGGCCGGGGAGCTGTTTTTT.